These 10 T cell receptor beta chains share one sample of origin, sequenced in a study of neurological immune-mediated disorders. From the 5' RACE reads, TCRdb called clonotypes with MiXCR, one entry per CDR3 protein. The table has about 59,000 distinct CDR3 sequences, 9.5% to 15% seen once. The sequenced sample was PBMCs. Every receptor here comes from a woman aged 55-69 years with HTLV-1-associated myelopathy (HAM/TSP).

Ten or more counts support this clonotype. The V call is TRBV5-1, the J call TRBJ2-2; D gene unclear. This CDR3 region has 12 residues. Germline CDR1 SGHRS, CDR2 YFSETQ. V lost 3 bases, J lost 7 bases, and 7 bases lay in between. DNA for the CDR3: TGCGCCAGCAGCTCACAGATCGGGGAGCTGTTTTTT. Residues: CASSSQIGELFF.

This clonotype was recorded many times. The chain couples TRBV5-5 to TRBJ1-6, with 7 bases lining up with TRBD1. The CDR3 has 15 residues. Germline V lookup: CDR1 SGHKS, CDR2 YYEKEE (reference sequence). Trimming took 4 bases from V and 5 from J; bases not matched to a gene: 6. The CDR3 sequence is CASSPSGQDNSPLHF. In nucleotides, the CDR3 is TGTGCCAGCAGCCCTTCCGGACAGGATAATTCACCCCTCCACTTT.

This clonotype was seen many times. The chain uses TRBV28 and TRBJ2-5; unclear D gene. The V end lost 5 bases, the J end lost 9 bases, and 10 bases lay between the germline ends. The germline gives CDR1 MDHEN, CDR2 SYDVKM. This CDR3 contains 11 residues. The CDR3 sequence is CASSPGWPQYF. In DNA, the CDR3 is TGTGCCAGCAGTCCTGGATGGCCCCAGTACTTC. The full variable domain, with the rest looked up from reference TRBV28 and TRBJ2-5, is DVKVTQSSRYLVKRTGEKVFLECVQDMDHENMFWYRQDPGLGLRLIYFSYDVKMKEKGDIPEGYSVSREKKERFSLILESASTNQTSMYLCASSPGWPQYFGPGTRLLVL.

This clonotype was seen many times. This rearrangement joins TRBV7-2 to TRBJ2-7, with D possibly matching TRBD2 (6 bases). Trimming pared 2 bases from V and 8 bases from J, leaving 13 bases between. Germline-derived CDR1 and CDR2 are SGHTA and FQGNSA. The length of the CDR3 is 13 residues. The CDR3 DNA is TGTGCCAGCAGCTTAAGTCTGCGGGATAAGCAGTACTTC. Amino acid sequence: CASSLSLRDKQYF.

J is TRBJ1-1 and V is TRBV5-1, with D maybe TRBD1 (6 bases). V gave up 5 bases and J gave up 6 bases, with 11 bases separating them. The CDR3 contains 12 residues. Germline CDR1 is SGHRS and CDR2 is YFSETQ. CDR3 coding DNA: TGCGCCAGCAGATGCGGGACACCTGAAGCTTTCTTT. It is translated as CASRCGTPEAFF.

This clonotype was observed at least ten times. This chain joins TRBV2 and TRBJ2-5; TRBD2 matches at 7 bases. The CDR3 has 16 amino acids. The V gene's germline CDR1 is SNHLY and CDR2 FYNNEI. V was clipped by 4 bases and J by 2 bases; unmatched bases: 10. CDR3 in DNA: TGTGCCAGCAGTGGGGAGTTAGGACTAGAACAAGAGACCCAGTACTTC. This gives the protein CASSGELGLEQETQYF.

This clonotype was seen once. A read error may explain this, as a much larger clone is one base away. The rearrangement joins TRBV5-5 to TRBJ1-3; D is unclear. Trimming removed 0 bases from V and 4 bases from J, with 8 bases in between. The V gene's germline CDR1 is SGHKS and CDR2 YYEKEE (reference sequence). This CDR3 contains 14 residues. For the CDR3, the DNA is TGTGCCAGCAGCTTGGACGGGGTAGGAAACACCATATATTTT. It specifies CASSLDGVGNTIYF.

The rearrangement joins TRBV27 to TRBJ2-2; possibly TRBD1 or TRBD2 for D (6 bases each). Trimming pared 7 bases from V and 7 bases from J, leaving 16 bases between. Germline V gives CDR1 MNHEY, CDR2 SMNVEV (reference sequence). This CDR3 is built from 14 residues. This chain's CDR3 is CASTGGLGIGELFF. The CDR3 bases are TGTGCCAGCACCGGGGGCCTCGGGATCGGGGAGCTGTTTTTT.

There are many counts of this clonotype. The V and J genes are TRBV5-1 and TRBJ1-1, with TRBD1 matching 11 bases. CDR1 is SGHRS, CDR2 YFSETQ, per germline. There are 15 residues in the CDR3. The ends lost 3 bases at V and 1 base at J; junction bases unmatched: 2. The CDR3 region is CASSSGQGANTEAFF. The CDR3 region has the DNA TGCGCCAGCAGCTCAGGACAGGGGGCGAACACTGAAGCTTTCTTT.

This clonotype was observed many times. V gene TRBV20-1 combines with J gene TRBJ1-1; D is perhaps TRBD1 (5 bases). The CDR3 covers 13 residues. Germline loops: CDR1 DFQATT, CDR2 SNEGSKA (reference sequence). The V end was cut by 5 bases, the J end by 11 bases, with 21 bases between. In DNA form, the CDR3 reads TGCAGTGCTCAGAGCCACGGGGGGGTGGGTGCTTTCTTT. Encoded protein: CSAQSHGGVGAFF.